The rows below give T cell receptor beta chains drawn from one sample of a study of cytomegalovirus exposure and HLA in healthy donors. The assay was immunoSEQ multiplex PCR, and TCRdb's table has in-frame clones only and misses some. The table shows some 98,000 clones, with under 85% occurring only once. Sequenced material: PBMCs. Receptor source: a man aged 35-49 years in good health and CMV-seronegative. Both conserved end residues are trimmed from each CDR3.

j_call,v_call,cdr3_aa
TRBJ2-1,TRBV4-3,ASSREIGLAHEQF
TRBJ1-3,TRBV6-5,ASSADRYSGNTIY
TRBJ2-3,TRBV2,ASLGQGVASSVTDTQY
TRBJ2-1,TRBV27,ASSLVAGGNEQF
TRBJ1-3,TRBV4-3,ASSQVPISGNTIY
TRBJ2-6,TRBV5-1,ASSPGQGASSGANVLT
TRBJ1-4,TRBV30,AWSERKNEKLF
TRBJ1-1,TRBV4-2,ASSQIMNTEAF
TRBJ2-4,TRBV25-1,ASLGRGPLAKNIQY
TRBJ2-5,TRBV18,ASSPPLAGDRMEETQY
TRBJ2-5,TRBV7-9,ASSLVWREVETQY
TRBJ2-7,TRBV30,AWSSGNSYEQY
TRBJ1-5,TRBV5-6,ASSLDNNQPQH
TRBJ2-4,TRBV19,ASSIWDRGLLAKNIQY
TRBJ2-3,TRBV6-1,ASREAGGPTDTQY
TRBJ2-4,TRBV4-3,ASSQEASGSDIQY
TRBJ2-7,TRBV7-9,ASSPSRGRGRGEQY
-,TRBV4-3,ASSQDRRRGDYEQY
TRBJ1-2,TRBV4-1,ASSPTPTGQGEGVRSGYT
TRBJ2-5,TRBV5-4,ASSRPGDRAQETQY
TRBJ1-6,TRBV2,ASSGTGTVNSPLH
TRBJ2-1,TRBV19,ASSSQGTLYNEQF